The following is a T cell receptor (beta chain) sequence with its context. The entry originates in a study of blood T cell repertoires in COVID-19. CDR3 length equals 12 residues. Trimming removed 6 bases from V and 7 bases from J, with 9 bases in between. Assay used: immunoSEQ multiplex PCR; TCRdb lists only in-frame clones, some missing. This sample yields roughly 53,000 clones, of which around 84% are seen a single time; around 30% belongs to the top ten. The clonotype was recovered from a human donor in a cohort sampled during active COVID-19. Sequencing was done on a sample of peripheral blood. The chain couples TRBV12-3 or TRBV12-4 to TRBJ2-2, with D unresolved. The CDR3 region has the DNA TGTGCCAGCAGAAATTCCCTCGGGGAGCTGTTTTTT. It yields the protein CASRNSLGELFF.